Sequencing of this T cell receptor beta chain was carried out in a study of T-cell reconstitution after alpha-beta-depleted transplantation in children. The CDR3 has 15 residues. The ends were cut back, 8 bases at V and 1 base at J, with 12 bases in the middle. This clonotype was seen at least ten times. Its antigen is still unknown. TCRbeta library preparation incorporated unique molecular identifiers. One entry per CDR3 protein results from TCRdb running MiXCR on the PCR reads. The table includes 900,000 or so distinct CDR3 sequences, roughly 15% detected once. Findings and limits, study-wide: At day 60, the high TCRbeta diversity found in some patients originated from recipient T cells and thymic progenitors that had survived. By about two months after transplant, alpha-beta T cells reportedly arose from several hundred graft clones that had expanded. A year had passed since transplant, and T-cell counts and diversity by then came mostly from newly produced T cells.

The V call is TRBV12-3 or TRBV12-4, the J call TRBJ2-6; the D gene is possibly TRBD1 (5 bases). The material was PBMCs, mostly from graft donor cells, obtained 360 days after TCRalphabeta/CD19-depleted stem cell transplant. The sequence derives from a male patient younger than 18 who had a stem cell transplant for acute lymphoblastic leukemia, so the T cells may come from the graft donor. The CDR3 loop is CASSPQASGANVLTF. CDR3 coding DNA: TGTGCCAGCTCACCACAGGCTTCTGGGGCCAACGTCCTGACTTTC.